These T cell receptor beta chains were read from a single sample in a study of patients and donors after allogeneic stem cell transplantation. TCRdb re-called the RT-PCR reads through MiXCR, storing one row per CDR3 protein. Counted here are about 960,000 distinct CDR3 sequences, approximately 19% occurring once; the ten biggest clones make up 6%. The sequenced material came from blood, either unsorted or a sorted T cell fraction (not recorded which). All receptors come from a human donor who was either an allogeneic HSCT recipient or a stem cell or donor lymphocyte infusion donor (not recorded which). It is not recorded whose cells these are; they may come from a transplant donor. Both conserved end residues are part of each CDR3. A D gene is named only where the DNA matches it firmly. Not all rows give a size; the values are once, few, many and, for expanded clones, a class.

size	J	D	V	CDR3	DNA
-	TRBJ1-5	-	TRBV28	CASIDGGNQPQHF	TGTGCCAGCATCGACGGAGGCAATCAGCCCCAGCATTTT
once	TRBJ2-1	-	TRBV6-5	CASSSAGWANEQLF	TGTGCCAGCAGTTCGGCAGGGTGGGCCAATGAGCAGCTCTTC
-	TRBJ1-5	TRBD1	TRBV4-1	CASSQVGRGRDKRQPQHF	TGCGCCAGCAGCCAAGTAGGAAGGGGGCGTGATAAGCGACAGCCCCAGCATTTT
-	TRBJ2-1	-	TRBV12-3/TRBV12-4	CASEGLYNEQFF	TGTGCCAGCGAAGGCCTCTACAATGAGCAGTTCTTC
many	TRBJ2-7	-	TRBV20-1	CSARDASATYEQYF	TGCAGTGCTAGAGATGCTAGCGCGACCTACGAGCAGTACTTC
many	TRBJ2-7	-	TRBV12-3/TRBV12-4	CASSLGGNPYEQYF	TGTGCCAGCAGTTTAGGCGGGAACCCCTACGAGCAGTACTTC
-	TRBJ2-5	TRBD2	TRBV20-1	CSAILTGTSGGLYQETQYF	TGCAGTGCTATCCTTACCGGGACTAGCGGGGGCCTCTACCAAGAGACCCAGTACTTC
-	TRBJ2-1	-	TRBV6-5	CASSYEGSLSYNEQFF	TGTGCCAGCAGTTACGAGGGGTCACTCTCCTACAATGAGCAGTTCTTC
-	TRBJ2-3	TRBD2	TRBV20-1	CSASDRSGGTDTQYF	TGCAGTGCTTCCGACCGTAGCGGGGGGACAGATACGCAGTATTTT
many	TRBJ2-3	-	TRBV6-6	CASRPGATDTQYF	TGTGCCAGTCGACCCGGGGCCACAGATACGCAGTATTTT
-	TRBJ2-7	-	TRBV5-1	CASSFGSTTGEQYF	TGCGCCAGCAGCTTCGGCTCTACCACTGGAGAGCAGTACTTC
few	TRBJ2-1	TRBD1	TRBV2	CASRHPGQGRDEQFF	TGTGCCAGCAGACATCCGGGACAGGGTCGGGATGAGCAGTTCTTC
-	TRBJ2-7	-	TRBV20-1	CSARPSVVGEQYF	TGCAGTGCTAGACCCAGCGTAGTGGGAGAGCAGTACTTC
-	TRBJ2-3	-	TRBV5-1	CASSRLPPDTQYF	TGCGCCAGCAGCCGGCTTCCCCCAGATACGCAGTATTTT
few	TRBJ2-5	TRBD2	TRBV6-2/TRBV6-3	CASSSSGLAGETQYF	TGTGCCAGCAGTTCCTCGGGACTAGCGGGGGAGACCCAGTACTTC
few	TRBJ1-4	TRBD1	TRBV4-3	CASSQSRQGAGEKLFF	TGCGCCAGCAGCCAATCCCGACAGGGGGCGGGCGAAAAACTGTTTTTT
-	TRBJ2-5	-	TRBV7-2	CASSLVAGLQETQYF	TGTGCCAGCAGCTTAGTAGCTGGGTTACAAGAGACCCAGTACTTC
-	TRBJ1-1	-	TRBV4-1	CASSHSSRQGLAEAFF	TGCGCCAGCAGCCATAGCTCGCGGCAGGGTCTCGCTGAAGCTTTCTTT
few	TRBJ2-1	-	TRBV12-3/TRBV12-4	CASSLVEGGEQFF	TGTGCCAGCAGTTTGGTAGAAGGGGGTGAGCAGTTCTTC
-	TRBJ1-5	-	TRBV7-8	CASSSLSRGYNQPQHF	TGTGCCAGCAGCTCCTTATCAAGGGGGTACAATCAGCCCCAGCATTTT
-	TRBJ1-3	-	TRBV6-2/TRBV6-3	CASIELTGRPGNTIYF	TGTGCCAGCATCGAATTAACAGGGCGTCCTGGAAACACCATATATTTT
-	TRBJ2-7	-	TRBV5-8	CASSLRLLSYEQYF	TGTGCCAGCAGCTTACGTCTCCTATCCTACGAGCAGTACTTC
many	TRBJ2-1	TRBD2	TRBV5-1	CASSLASSGGLNEQFF	TGCGCCAGCAGCTTGGCCTCTAGCGGGGGTCTTAATGAGCAGTTCTTC
-	TRBJ2-3	-	TRBV7-3	CASTLGPGQGTDTQYF	TGTGCCAGCACCCTAGGTCCGGGTCAGGGCACAGATACGCAGTATTTT
many	TRBJ2-7	-	TRBV4-3	CASSQDGLYEQYF	TGCGCCAGCAGCCAAGATGGACTCTACGAGCAGTACTTC